This T cell receptor (beta chain) was profiled in a study of cytomegalovirus exposure and HLA in healthy donors. Whole-study context: An early release of data contained about 85 million unique TCRs, which came from HLA-typed donors.

Study results and caveats: Rarity characterized most TCR sequences, yet some public TCRs appeared in many donors.

Germline V CDR1 and CDR2: SNHLY, FYNNEI. This CDR3 region has 15 residues. V shed 8 bases, J shed 0 bases, and the junction held 9 bases outside the gene matches. PCR amplification relied on 60 Vbeta primers (plus 13 Jbeta primers). Here immunoSEQ multiplex PCR was the method, and the copy in TCRdb shows in-frame clones only, minus some. Of hundreds of thousands of clones in the sample, approximately 79% were seen once. A note on this clone: Its specificity is not known.

This chain links TRBV2 with TRBJ2-7, with 8 bases fitting TRBD1. The material sequenced was PBMCs. This receptor was obtained from a male donor in good health and CMV-seronegative. Here the CDR3 DNA reads TGTGCCAGCGGCCGGCGGACAGGGACCTCCTACGAGCAGTACTTC. Its protein is CASGRRTGTSYEQYF.